The 27 T cell receptor beta chains below come from one sample, sequenced in a study of CD8+ T cells in alopecia areata. The treatment here: oral pan-JAK inhibitor, 5-10 mg twice daily. TCR sequencing used cDNA made by reverse transcription of extracted RNA. Method: immunoSEQ multiplex PCR; TCRdb's copy keeps in-frame clones and lacks some. The sample has roughly 170,000 clones; around three fifths are singletons. The sequences come from CD8+ T cells sorted from blood, collected at week 24, from a patient treated with tofacitinib. The receptors originated from a human donor with alopecia areata.

The CDR3 loop is CAWSLLPSDGYTF. CDR3 DNA: TGTGCCTGGAGTTTACTGCCCTCGGATGGCTACACCTTC. This chain uses TRBV30 with TRBJ1-2; unclear D gene. V shed 2 bases and J shed 6 bases, with 13 bases lying between them. The CDR3 consists of 13 residues. The V gene's germline CDR1 is GTSNPN and CDR2 SVGIG (reference sequence).

This rearrangement joins TRBV2 to TRBJ1-2, with 10 bases aligning to TRBD1. With 3 bases clipped from V and 7 bases from J, the junction kept 8 bases outside the gene matches. The CDR3 is 15 residues long. The germline V gene has CDR1 SNHLY and CDR2 FYNNEI. This chain's CDR3 is CASSDRGQGLRGYTF. CDR3 sequence (DNA): TGTGCCAGCAGTGATCGGGGACAGGGGTTACGTGGCTACACCTTC.

The CDR3 nucleotides read TGCGCCAGCAGTCCCCTACTAGCGGGGGCCCATTTCTCCTACAATGAGCAGTTCTTC. Protein product: CASSPLLAGAHFSYNEQFF. The chain employs TRBV23-1 and TRBJ2-1; 11 bases match TRBD2. TRBV23-1 is recorded as an ORF, its role being uncertain. The CDR3 extends over 19 amino acids. Unmatched junction bases numbered 11, after V lost 4 bases and J lost 0 bases.

V is TRBV2 and J is TRBJ2-6, with unresolved D. The CDR3 loop spans 15 amino acids. V was shortened by 7 bases and J by 0 bases, with 10 bases between the two germline ends. Germline CDR1 reads SNHLY; CDR2 reads FYNNEI. CDR3 region: CASTGRLSGANVLTF. The CDR3 nucleotides are TGTGCCAGCACAGGTAGACTCTCTGGGGCCAACGTCCTGACTTTC. The full variable domain, rest sourced from reference TRBV2 and TRBJ2-6, is EPEVTQTPSHQVTQMGQEVILRCVPISNHLYFYWYRQILGQKVEFLVSFYNNEISEKSEIFDDQFSVERPDGSNFTLKIRSTKLEDSAMYFCASTGRLSGANVLTFGAGSRLTVL.

The chain is built from TRBV5-4 and TRBJ1-5; 7 bases are shared with TRBD1. Germline loops: CDR1 SGHNT, CDR2 YYREEE (reference sequence). The CDR3 totals 15 residues. After removal of 2 bases from V and 1 base from J, the junction contained 3 bases not matched to a gene. CDR3 sequence reads: CASSFGTESNQPQHF. The CDR3 nucleotides are TGTGCCAGCAGCTTTGGGACAGAGAGCAATCAGCCCCAGCATTTT.

This clone showed up just a few times. The chain joins TRBV30 to TRBJ2-3; the D gene is possibly TRBD2 (6 bases). The CDR3 covers 14 residues. Between the trimmed V and J ends, which lost 0 bases and 6 bases, there was a span of 13 bases. Germline CDR1 GTSNPN, CDR2 SVGIG (reference sequence). The DNA of the CDR3 is TGTGCCTGGAGTGTACTGGGGGGTGCGGATACGCAGTATTTT. Residues: CAWSVLGGADTQYF.

The V and J genes are TRBV9 and TRBJ2-1; 11 bases line up with TRBD2. The CDR3 has 15 amino acids. Germline CDR1 reads SGDLS; CDR2 reads YYNGEE. Trimming at V came to 0 bases and at J to 15 bases, leaving 11 bases not matched to a gene. This CDR3 is CASSVVAGGLLSTFF. The CDR3 nucleotides read TGTGCCAGCAGCGTAGTAGCGGGGGGGCTATTGAGTACGTTCTTC.

The DNA of the CDR3 is TGTGCCAGCAGCCCGGGGAGTAGTACGCAGTATTTT. The encoded protein is CASSPGSSTQYF. The chain has TRBV5-6 and TRBJ2-3; possible D gene TRBD2, 5 bases. CDR1 and CDR2 from the germline V gene are SGHDT and YYEEEE. This CDR3 is built from 12 residues. V lost 4 bases and J 8 bases, leaving 11 bases between the germline ends.

This clone was recorded a few times. This chain links TRBV25-1 with TRBJ1-1; D is uncertain. The CDR3 is 14 residues long. The V and J ends lost 2 bases and 7 bases respectively, with 14 bases between them. From germline, CDR1 is MGHDK and CDR2 SYGVNS. Written as DNA, the CDR3 is TGTGCCAGCAGTGAAACCGGGGTACAGTTTGAAGCTTTCTTT. Its translation is CASSETGVQFEAFF.

This chain connects TRBV6-5 to TRBJ2-1; D is unresolved. Trimming cost V 0 bases and J 8 bases, with 11 bases left between them. Germline V gene lookup returns CDR1 MNHEY and CDR2 SVGAGI. The CDR3 is made up of 14 amino acids. CDR3: CASSYSYARDEQFF. CDR3 bases: TGTGCCAGCAGTTACTCGTACGCACGGGATGAGCAGTTCTTC.

The chain has TRBV29-1 and TRBJ1-1; 7 nucleotides align to TRBD1. CDR3 size: 14 residues. In germline, CDR1 is SQVTM, CDR2 ANQGSEA. The junction had 5 bases not matched to a gene; V was cut back by 4 bases and J by 0 bases. This CDR3 reads CSVGQGRMNTEAFF. Written as DNA, the CDR3 is TGCAGCGTTGGACAGGGACGAATGAACACTGAAGCTTTCTTT.

On this clone: A junction end diverges from the germline sequence, so it may reflect a read error. The rearrangement joins TRBV7-7 to TRBJ2-7, with 9 bases lining up with TRBD1. Germline CDR1 SSHAT, CDR2 FNYEAQ (reference sequence). The CDR3 is made up of 14 amino acids. As DNA, the CDR3 is TGTGCTAGCAGGGGACAGGGTTTCTCTCCCGAGCAGTACTTC. It codes for CASRGQGFSPEQYF.

J is TRBJ2-3 and V is TRBV2, with 7 bases identical to TRBD1. The CDR3 totals 16 residues. Germline-derived CDR1 and CDR2 are SNHLY and FYNNEI. V gave up 6 bases and J gave up 1 base; unmatched junction bases: 10. CDR3 coding DNA: TGTGCCAGCAGCAACTTAAGACAGGGAGGCACAGATACGCAGTATTTT. It translates to CASSNLRQGGTDTQYF.

The V gene is TRBV30, the J gene TRBJ1-5; no clear D. The germline V and J ends were trimmed by 4 bases and 4 bases, with 8 bases remaining between them. Germline loops: CDR1 GTSNPN, CDR2 SVGIG (reference sequence). The length of the CDR3 is 12 residues. The CDR3: CAWNEGNQPQHF. CDR3 DNA sequence: TGTGCCTGGAATGAGGGAAATCAGCCCCAGCATTTT.

This clone was seen only a few times. CDR3 DNA: TGTGCCAGCACCCCTCCCTCCTACACAGATACGCAGTATTTT. Encoded protein: CASTPPSYTDTQYF. The V and J genes are TRBV7-9 and TRBJ2-3; D is uncertain. This CDR3 has 14 residues. Trimming shortened V by 7 bases and J by 2 bases, and 13 bases separated the two germline ends. Germline V CDR1 and CDR2: SEHNR, FQNEAQ (reference sequence).

V usage is TRBV25-1 and J usage is TRBJ2-7; D might be TRBD1 or TRBD2, each matching 5 bases. The CDR3 covers 15 residues. The V and J ends lost 5 bases and 2 bases respectively, with 16 bases between them. Germline V gives CDR1 MGHDK, CDR2 SYGVNS. The CDR3 sequence is CASSYSSGDPYEQYF. The CDR3 DNA follows: TGTGCCAGCAGTTACTCCTCCGGGGACCCCTACGAGCAGTACTTC.

This chain links TRBV5-6 with TRBJ1-1; D gene ambiguous. The germline V gene encodes CDR1 SGHDT and CDR2 YYEEEE. CDR3 length equals 11 residues. Trimming left V 6 bases short and J 5 bases short, with 8 bases between. The CDR3 is CASTYGTEAFF. CDR3 DNA: TGTGCCAGCACCTATGGGACTGAAGCTTTCTTT.

The gene calls are TRBV9 and TRBJ1-5; TRBD1 might be the D (5 bases). Trimming removed 0 bases from V and 4 bases from J, with 11 bases in between. The CDR3 has 15 residues. CDR1 and CDR2 (germline): SGDLS, YYNGEE. The CDR3 DNA follows: TGTGCCAGCAGCGTAGGGCAGGGTTATAATCAGCCCCAGCATTTT. It codes for CASSVGQGYNQPQHF.

Points on this clone: Germline is not matched at one junction end, which may reflect a read error. V is TRBV15 and J is TRBJ2-5; 7 positions agree with TRBD1. CDR3 length: 14 residues. CDR1 is LNHNV and CDR2 is YYDKDF in the germline V gene (reference sequence). The CDR3 loop is CATSRDREQETQYF. The CDR3 DNA reads as TGTGCCACCAGCCGAGACAGGGAACAAGAGACCCAGTACTTC.

This clone was observed a few times. The identical CDR3 is also encoded by other nucleotide sequences in the sample. J is TRBJ2-3 and V is TRBV7-9; unclear D gene. V was pared by 0 bases and J by 5 bases, with 0 bases between. Per the germline V gene, CDR1 is SEHNR and CDR2 is FQNEAQ (reference sequence). The CDR3 runs to 11 residues. Here the CDR3 DNA reads TGTGCCAGCAGCTTAGCAGATACGCAGTATTTT. It specifies CASSLADTQYF.

The chain carries TRBV11-2 and TRBJ2-2; D assignment may be TRBD1 or TRBD2 (6 bases each). This CDR3 is 17 amino acids long. CDR1 and CDR2 from the germline V gene are SGHAT and FQNNGV. V lost 5 bases and J lost 3, with 19 bases in between. Here the CDR3 DNA reads TGTGCCAGCAGCCCTAACGACAGGAGGGCAGACACCGGGGAGCTGTTTTTT. Amino acids: CASSPNDRRADTGELFF.

The chain uses TRBV21-1 and TRBJ1-1; the DNA was not used to check the table's D call, TRBD1. TRBV21-1 is classified as a pseudogene. The CDR3 contains 13 residues. The CDR3 reads CANAGTENTEAFF. The CDR3 DNA is TGTGCCAACGCCGGGACAGAGAACACTGAAGCTTTCTTT.

This clone was observed a few times. J is TRBJ1-2 and V is TRBV5-1; 10 nucleotides line up with TRBD1. The CDR3 is 14 residues long. Germline CDR1 reads SGHRS; CDR2 reads YFSETQ. The ends lost 4 bases at V and 7 bases at J; junction bases unmatched: 7. CDR3 region: CASSVPGQGCGYTF. The CDR3 nucleotides read TGCGCCAGCAGCGTACCGGGACAGGGGTGTGGCTACACCTTC.

The table lists this clone with a few counts. The rearrangement links TRBV14 to TRBJ2-2; D might be TRBD1 or TRBD2, each matching 5 bases. Germline-derived CDR1 and CDR2 are SGHDN and FVKESK. This CDR3 region has 13 residues. V was shortened by 1 base and J by 6 bases, with 6 bases between the two germline ends. The CDR3 protein is CASSQVGPGELFF. CDR3 coding DNA: TGTGCCAGCAGCCAAGTGGGACCCGGGGAGCTGTTTTTT.

The chain employs TRBV27 and TRBJ1-5; D possibly corresponds to TRBD1 (6 bases). Germline CDR1 reads MNHEY; CDR2 reads SMNVEV (reference sequence). This CDR3 has 17 amino acids. Trimming cost V 5 bases and J 0 bases, with 17 bases left between them. The DNA of the CDR3 is TGTGCCAGCAGTCGGCGAGGATGGGGGCTTAGCAATCAGCCCCAGCATTTT. This codes for CASSRRGWGLSNQPQHF.

This chain connects TRBV19 to TRBJ2-3, with D possibly matching TRBD2 (6 bases). Germline V gene sequence: CDR1 LNHDA, CDR2 SQIVND (reference sequence). Trimming took off 8 bases at V and 2 bases at J, with 14 bases between the two ends. The CDR3 loop spans 14 amino acids. CDR3 DNA sequence: TGTGCCAGTCGTACTAGCCCCCTCACAGATACGCAGTATTTT. Translation gives CASRTSPLTDTQYF.

The V and J genes are TRBV4-1 and TRBJ2-1; 9 bases match TRBD2. Germline V gives CDR1 MGHRA, CDR2 YSYEKL. Trimming took 5 bases from V and 9 from J; bases not matched to a gene: 11. The length of the CDR3 is 15 residues. The CDR3 reads CASSNPSGEWVEQFF. Here the CDR3 DNA reads TGCGCCAGCAGCAATCCTAGCGGGGAGTGGGTTGAGCAGTTCTTC.